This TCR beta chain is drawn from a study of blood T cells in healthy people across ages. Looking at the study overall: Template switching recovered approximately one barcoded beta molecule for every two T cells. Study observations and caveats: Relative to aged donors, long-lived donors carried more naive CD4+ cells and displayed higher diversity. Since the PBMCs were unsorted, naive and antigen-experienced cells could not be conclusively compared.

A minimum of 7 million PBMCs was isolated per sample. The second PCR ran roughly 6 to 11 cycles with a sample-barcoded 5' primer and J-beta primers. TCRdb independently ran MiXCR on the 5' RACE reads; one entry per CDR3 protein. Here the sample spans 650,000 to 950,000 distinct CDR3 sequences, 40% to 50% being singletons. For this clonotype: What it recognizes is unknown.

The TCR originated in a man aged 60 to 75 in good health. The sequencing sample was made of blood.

CDR3: CASSFEGCRINSPLHF. The CDR3 DNA sequence: TGTGCCAGCAGCTTCGAGGGTTGTCGGATTAATTCACCCCTCCACTTT. The chain joins TRBV5-7 to TRBJ1-6; D unresolved. TRBV5-7 is annotated as an ORF whose role is uncertain. Trimming removed 2 bases at V and 6 bases at J, with 15 bases between. The CDR3 covers 16 residues.